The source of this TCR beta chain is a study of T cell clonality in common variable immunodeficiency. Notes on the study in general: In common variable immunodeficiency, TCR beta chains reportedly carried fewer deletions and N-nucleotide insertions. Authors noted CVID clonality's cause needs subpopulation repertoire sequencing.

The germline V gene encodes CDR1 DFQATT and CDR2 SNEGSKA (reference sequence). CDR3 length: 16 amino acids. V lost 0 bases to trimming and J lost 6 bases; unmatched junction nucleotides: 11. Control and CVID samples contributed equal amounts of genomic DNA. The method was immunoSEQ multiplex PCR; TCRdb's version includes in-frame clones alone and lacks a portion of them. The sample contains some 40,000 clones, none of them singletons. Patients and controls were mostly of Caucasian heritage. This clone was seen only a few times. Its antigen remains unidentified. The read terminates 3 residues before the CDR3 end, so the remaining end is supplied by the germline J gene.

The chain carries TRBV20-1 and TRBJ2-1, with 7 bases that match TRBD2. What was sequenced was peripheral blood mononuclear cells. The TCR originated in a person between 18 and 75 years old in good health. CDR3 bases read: TGCAGTGCTAGAGATCACCGGGCGGGAGAACGCAATGAG. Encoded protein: CSARDHRAGERNE. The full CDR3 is CSARDHRAGERNEQFF.